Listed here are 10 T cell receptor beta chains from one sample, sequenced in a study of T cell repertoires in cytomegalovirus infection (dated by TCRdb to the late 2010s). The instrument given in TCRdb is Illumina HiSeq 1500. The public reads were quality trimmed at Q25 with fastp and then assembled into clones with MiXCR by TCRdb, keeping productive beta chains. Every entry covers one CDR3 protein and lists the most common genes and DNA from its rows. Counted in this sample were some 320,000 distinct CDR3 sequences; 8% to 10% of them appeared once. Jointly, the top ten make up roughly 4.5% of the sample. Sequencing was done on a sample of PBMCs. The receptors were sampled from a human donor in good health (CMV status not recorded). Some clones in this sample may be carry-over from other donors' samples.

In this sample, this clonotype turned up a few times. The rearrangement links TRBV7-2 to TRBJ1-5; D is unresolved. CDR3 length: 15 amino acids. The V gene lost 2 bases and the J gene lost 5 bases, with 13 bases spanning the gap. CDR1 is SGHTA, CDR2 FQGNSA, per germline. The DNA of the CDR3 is TGTGCCAGCAGCTTAACTCGGTTGGCGGATCAGCCCCAGCATTTT. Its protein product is CASSLTRLADQPQHF.

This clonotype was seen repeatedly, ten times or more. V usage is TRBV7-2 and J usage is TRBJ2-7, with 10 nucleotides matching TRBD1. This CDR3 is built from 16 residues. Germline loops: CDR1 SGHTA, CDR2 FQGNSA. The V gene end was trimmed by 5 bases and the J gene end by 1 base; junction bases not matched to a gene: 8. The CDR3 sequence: CASSVAGTGASYEQYF. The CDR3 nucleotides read TGTGCCAGCAGCGTCGCCGGGACAGGGGCGTCCTACGAGCAGTACTTC.

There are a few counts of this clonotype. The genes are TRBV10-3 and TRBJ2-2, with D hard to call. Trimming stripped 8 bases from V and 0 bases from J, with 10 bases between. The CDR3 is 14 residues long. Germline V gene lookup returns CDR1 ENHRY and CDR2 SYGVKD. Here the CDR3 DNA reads TGTGCCATCTCGGTGGGGTCGAACACCGGGGAGCTGTTTTTT. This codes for CAISVGSNTGELFF.

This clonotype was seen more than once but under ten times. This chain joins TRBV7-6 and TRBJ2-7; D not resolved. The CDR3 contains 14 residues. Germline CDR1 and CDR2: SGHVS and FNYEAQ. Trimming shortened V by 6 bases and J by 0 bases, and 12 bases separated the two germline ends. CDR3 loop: CASSLSRFSYEQYF. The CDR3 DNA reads TGTGCCAGCAGTTTAAGTAGGTTCTCCTACGAGCAGTACTTC.

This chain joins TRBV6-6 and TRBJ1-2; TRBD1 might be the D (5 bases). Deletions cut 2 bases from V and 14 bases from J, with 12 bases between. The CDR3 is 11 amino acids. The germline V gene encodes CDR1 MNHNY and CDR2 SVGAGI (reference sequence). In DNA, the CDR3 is TGTGCCAGCAGTTACCCTGGGGGGGGAACCTTC. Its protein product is CASSYPGGGTF.

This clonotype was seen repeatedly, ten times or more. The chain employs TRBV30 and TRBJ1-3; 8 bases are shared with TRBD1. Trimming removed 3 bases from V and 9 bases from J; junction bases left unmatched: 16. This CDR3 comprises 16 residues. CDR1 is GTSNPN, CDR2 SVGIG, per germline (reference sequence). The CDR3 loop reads CAWRIGQGPSEGTIYF. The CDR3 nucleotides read TGTGCCTGGAGAATCGGACAGGGACCCTCTGAGGGCACCATATATTTT.

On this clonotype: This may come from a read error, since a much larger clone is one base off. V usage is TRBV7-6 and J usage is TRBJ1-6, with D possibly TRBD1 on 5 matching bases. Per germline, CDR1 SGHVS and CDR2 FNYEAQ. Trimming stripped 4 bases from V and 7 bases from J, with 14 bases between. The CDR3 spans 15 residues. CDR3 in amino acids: CASSSHRRMNSPLHF. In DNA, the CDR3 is TGTGCCAGCAGCTCCCACAGGAGGATGAATTCACCCCTCCACTTT.

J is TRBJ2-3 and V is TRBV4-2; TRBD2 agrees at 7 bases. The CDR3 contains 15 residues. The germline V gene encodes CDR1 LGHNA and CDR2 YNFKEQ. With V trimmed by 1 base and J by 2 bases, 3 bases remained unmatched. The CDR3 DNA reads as TGTGCCAGCAGCCAAGCGGCGGGGGTCACAGATACGCAGTATTTT. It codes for CASSQAAGVTDTQYF.

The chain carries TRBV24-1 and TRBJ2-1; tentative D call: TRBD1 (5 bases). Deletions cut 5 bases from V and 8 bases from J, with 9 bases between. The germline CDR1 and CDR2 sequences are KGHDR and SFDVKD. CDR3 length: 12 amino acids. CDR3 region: CATSVRGYEQFF. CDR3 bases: TGTGCCACCAGTGTTAGGGGATATGAGCAGTTCTTC.

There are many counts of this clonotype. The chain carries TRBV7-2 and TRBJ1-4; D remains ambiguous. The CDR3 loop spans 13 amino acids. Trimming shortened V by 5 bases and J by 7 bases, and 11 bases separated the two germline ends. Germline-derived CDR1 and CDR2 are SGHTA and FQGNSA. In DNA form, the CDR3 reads TGTGCCAGCAGCCCTGCGGGCATTGAAAAACTGTTTTTT. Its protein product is CASSPAGIEKLFF.